Below are 17 T cell receptor beta chains sequenced from a single sample in a study of Ad26.COV2.S vaccination and SARS-CoV-2 variants. Treatment meaning: around 19 received Ad26.COV2.S at low or high dose, single or two shots; 5 received placebo; per-sample allocation not given. Collection of the samples took place on day 63 after the first injection of vaccine or placebo. Here immunoSEQ multiplex PCR was the method, and the copy in TCRdb shows in-frame clones only, minus some. The sample includes 440,000 or so clones, about 88% of them seen just once. The material sequenced was peripheral blood, taken in a trial of Ad26.COV2.S vaccine versus placebo. These receptors were taken from a person aged 18 to 59 who received the Ad26.COV2.S COVID-19 vaccine or a placebo.

In this sample, this clone turned up once. This sequence joins TRBV11-2 and TRBJ2-2, with D possibly matching TRBD2 (6 bases). The V end was cut by 1 base, the J end by 3 bases, with 12 bases between. Germline V gene sequence: CDR1 SGHAT, CDR2 FQNNGV. CDR3 size: 16 residues. In nucleotides, the CDR3 is TGTGCCAGCAGCTTAGTGGTCGGGGGAGACACCGGGGAGCTGTTTTTT. This gives the protein CASSLVVGGDTGELFF.

This chain uses TRBV6-2 or TRBV6-3 with TRBJ2-1; D may correspond to TRBD1 or TRBD2 (5 bases each). This CDR3 has 16 residues. Per germline, CDR1 MNHEY and CDR2 SVGEGT. The V gene lost 4 bases and the J gene lost 0 bases, with 13 bases spanning the gap. The CDR3 sequence is CASSSWDRSSYNEQFF. The CDR3 DNA sequence: TGTGCCAGCAGTTCTTGGGACCGTAGCTCCTACAATGAGCAGTTCTTC.

The chain has TRBV2 and TRBJ1-2; TRBD1 is a possible D gene (6 bases). With 7 bases removed from V and 7 bases from J, the gap between germline ends came to 19 bases. CDR1 is SNHLY and CDR2 is FYNNEI in the germline V gene. The CDR3 runs 14 residues. CDR3 nucleotides: TGTGCCAGCACCCTTACTGGGGGCTCGGGTGGCTACACCTTC. Translated: CASTLTGGSGGYTF.

The chain employs TRBV6-5 and TRBJ1-2; TRBD1 aligns across 7 bases. Trimming at V came to 6 bases and at J to 3 bases, leaving 4 bases not matched to a gene. The CDR3 is 13 residues long. Germline CDR1 MNHEY, CDR2 SVGAGI. The DNA for the CDR3 is TGTGCCAGCAGGGAGGGGGCCTACTATGGCTACACCTTC. It encodes CASREGAYYGYTF.

This sequence joins TRBV4-2 and TRBJ1-2, with 7 bases that match TRBD1. The CDR3 contains 14 residues. Per germline, CDR1 LGHNA and CDR2 YNFKEQ. V shed 1 base and J 8 bases; nucleotides not matched to a gene: 7. In DNA, the CDR3 is TGTGCCAGCAGCCAAGTGGTAACAGGGGAAGGCTACACCTTC. Amino acid sequence: CASSQVVTGEGYTF.

The chain carries TRBV5-6 and TRBJ1-2; 9 bases fit TRBD1. CDR3 length equals 15 residues. After removal of 2 bases from V and 2 bases from J, the junction contained 4 bases not matched to a gene. CDR1 and CDR2 from the germline V gene are SGHDT and YYEEEE. The CDR3 bases are TGTGCCAGCAGCTTAGGACAGGGGTTAAACTATGGCTACACCTTC. Amino acids: CASSLGQGLNYGYTF.

This clone occurred a few times. The chain combines TRBV6-5 with TRBJ2-7; D possibly corresponds to TRBD1 (5 bases). CDR3 length: 14 residues. V lost 7 bases and J 5 bases, leaving 18 bases between the germline ends. In germline, CDR1 is MNHEY, CDR2 SVGAGI. The CDR3 loop is CASKGLAGKDEQYF. CDR3 in DNA: TGTGCCAGCAAGGGTTTAGCAGGGAAGGACGAGCAGTACTTC.

This clone was seen just once. This chain links TRBV7-2 with TRBJ2-1; D unresolved. V dropped 8 bases and J dropped 0 bases, with 17 bases sitting between them. Germline-derived CDR1 and CDR2 are SGHTA and FQGNSA. The CDR3 sequence is 16 residues long. CDR3 sequence reads: CASPPGEASSYNEQFF. CDR3 bases: TGTGCCAGCCCCCCCGGCGAGGCAAGCTCCTACAATGAGCAGTTCTTC.

The chain recombines TRBV5-1 with TRBJ1-6; 8 nucleotides agree with TRBD1. Germline V gene lookup returns CDR1 SGHRS and CDR2 YFSETQ. This CDR3 comprises 14 residues. V was pared by 1 base and J by 7 bases, with 1 base of the junction left unmatched. Here the CDR3 reads CASSLWTGNSPLHF. The CDR3 DNA is TGCGCCAGCAGCTTGTGGACAGGGAATTCACCCCTCCACTTT.

The genes are TRBV30 and TRBJ2-3; D is ambiguous. The CDR3 loop spans 11 amino acids. Trimming cost V 3 bases and J 6 bases, with 7 bases left between them. Germline CDR1 GTSNPN, CDR2 SVGIG (reference sequence). In DNA form, the CDR3 reads TGTGCCTGGAGCCCCGGGGATACGCAGTATTTT. It specifies CAWSPGDTQYF.

The chain carries TRBV6-5 and TRBJ1-1; TRBD1 might be the D (5 bases). Germline values: CDR1 MNHEY, CDR2 SVGAGI. Deletions cut 4 bases from V and 3 bases from J, with 15 bases between. This CDR3 is 15 amino acids long. In DNA, the CDR3 is TGTGCCAGCAGTTTCCGCAGGGTCTCTGACACTGAAGCTTTCTTT. Its protein is CASSFRRVSDTEAFF.

With regard to this clone: Other DNA variants within this sample encode the same CDR3. The rearrangement joins TRBV7-2 to TRBJ1-5; 8 bases are shared with TRBD1. Losses at the gene ends were 1 base for V and 4 bases for J; bases not matched to a gene: 0. This CDR3 is built from 14 residues. Germline V gene data show CDR1 as SGHTA and CDR2 as FQGNSA. CDR3 bases: TGTGCCAGCAGCTTAGGACAGGGGAATCAGCCCCAGCATTTT. It codes for CASSLGQGNQPQHF.

The chain couples TRBV29-1 to TRBJ1-1; 8 bases match TRBD1. The germline V gene has CDR1 SQVTM and CDR2 ANQGSEA. V lost 4 bases and J lost 4; bases outside the gene matches: 5. This CDR3 region has 13 residues. Here the CDR3 DNA reads TGCAGCGTTGTTAACAGGGGGACCACTGAAGCTTTCTTT. Encoded protein: CSVVNRGTTEAFF.

The rearrangement links TRBV20-1 to TRBJ2-1, with D uncertain. The ends were cut back, 5 bases at V and 8 bases at J, with 10 bases in the middle. The length of the CDR3 is 11 residues. Germline CDR1 DFQATT, CDR2 SNEGSKA (reference sequence). The CDR3 loop is CSAESVHEQFF. For the CDR3, the DNA is TGCAGTGCTGAGAGCGTCCATGAGCAGTTCTTC.

The CDR3: CATSETGQANYGYTF. CDR3 DNA: TGTGCCACCAGTGAAACGGGACAGGCTAACTATGGCTACACCTTC. The chain employs TRBV24-1 and TRBJ1-2; TRBD1 matches at 8 bases. The germline CDR1 and CDR2 sequences are KGHDR and SFDVKD. Trimming at V came to 4 bases and at J to 0 bases, leaving 3 bases not matched to a gene. The CDR3 runs to 15 residues.

The chain is built from TRBV13 and TRBJ2-6; 8 bases are shared with TRBD1. J lost 2 bases, V lost 5 bases, and 5 bases had no gene match. The CDR3 covers 16 residues. CDR1 PRHDT and CDR2 FYEKMQ come from the germline V gene (reference sequence). The CDR3 nucleotides read TGTGCCAGCAGCCACAGGGGGTTTCCTGGGGCCAACGTCCTGACTTTC. It yields the protein CASSHRGFPGANVLTF.

Remarks on this clone: The junction shows a germline mismatch at one end, possibly a read error. This rearrangement joins TRBV28 to TRBJ1-2; D not resolved. Germline V gene lookup returns CDR1 MDHEN and CDR2 SYDVKM. The CDR3 sequence is 12 residues long. CDR3: CASSRGRDSLLF. The CDR3 DNA sequence: TGTGCCAGCAGTCGAGGACGAGATTCTTTACTCTTC.